What follows are 25 T cell receptor beta chains derived from one specimen sequenced in a study of early T cells in non-severe SARS-CoV-2 infection. TCRdb re-derived calls from the 5' RACE reads in MiXCR, one entry per CDR3 protein. This table has approximately 28,000 distinct CDR3 sequences, approximately 4.1% appearing once. The sample was whole blood. Receptor source: an adult who was a healthcare worker with PCR-confirmed SARS-CoV-2 infection or an uninfected control (not recorded which).

This clonotype was counted only a few times. J is TRBJ2-2 and V is TRBV11-2; D might be TRBD2 (7 bases). Germline CDR1 and CDR2: SGHAT and FQNNGV. The CDR3 is made up of 15 amino acids. The V end was cut by 5 bases, the J end by 1 base, with 11 bases between. The CDR3 DNA reads TGTGCCAGCAGCCGGGGGGCCGGGAACACCGGGGAGCTGTTTTTT. Translated, it gives CASSRGAGNTGELFF. Filled out from reference TRBV11-2 and TRBJ2-2, the complete variable domain reads EAGVAQSPRYKIIEKRQSVAFWCNPISGHATLYWYQQILGQGPKLLIQFQNNGVVDDSQLPKDRFSAERLKGVDSTLKIQPAKLEDSAVYLCASSRGAGNTGELFFGEGSRLTVL.

This clonotype turned up a few times. The chain recombines TRBV3-1 with TRBJ2-7; 10 bases agree with TRBD2. This CDR3 has 17 amino acids. Germline values: CDR1 LGHDT, CDR2 YNNKEL (reference sequence). V trimming: 6 bases; J trimming: 0 bases; junction bases outside the gene matches: 11. CDR3 nucleotides: TGTGCCAGCAGACGGTCTAGCGGGAGTTCCTCCTCCTACGAGCAGTACTTC. Translated, it gives CASRRSSGSSSSYEQYF.

This clonotype appeared many times. The gene calls are TRBV5-6 and TRBJ1-1, with D unclear. The CDR3 runs to 13 residues. Looked up from germline, CDR1 is SGHDT and CDR2 is YYEEEE. Trimming removed 7 bases from V and 1 base from J, with 11 bases in between. The CDR3 DNA reads TGTGCCAGCGGTAGAGGGAGGAACACTGAAGCTTTCTTT. Its protein is CASGRGRNTEAFF.

At least ten counts were recorded for this clonotype. The chain is built from TRBV5-1 and TRBJ2-5; D could derive from TRBD1 or TRBD2 (5 bases each). The CDR3 extends over 14 amino acids. Germline loops: CDR1 SGHRS, CDR2 YFSETQ. Deletions cut 2 bases from V and 5 bases from J, with 13 bases between. DNA for the CDR3: TGCGCCAGCAGCTTTGGCGCCGGGACGGAGACCCAGTACTTC. Translation gives CASSFGAGTETQYF.

This clonotype was counted ten times or more. The chain is built from TRBV29-1 and TRBJ1-2; D gene ambiguous. Trimming stripped 3 bases from V and 3 bases from J, with 14 bases between. CDR1 and CDR2 (germline): SQVTM, ANQGSEA. The CDR3 runs 14 residues. CDR3 protein: CSVDRGGTDYGYTF. CDR3 bases: TGCAGCGTTGATCGGGGAGGTACAGACTATGGCTACACCTTC.

The V call is TRBV5-4, the J call TRBJ2-2; 12 nucleotides agree with TRBD2. The germline CDR1 and CDR2 sequences are SGHNT and YYREEE (reference sequence). The CDR3 has 17 amino acids. Trimming at V came to 3 bases and at J to 7 bases, leaving 10 bases not matched to a gene. CDR3 amino acids: CASSSPLAGGPSGELFF. CDR3 nucleotide sequence: TGTGCCAGCAGCTCTCCCCTAGCGGGAGGGCCTAGCGGGGAGCTGTTTTTT.

This chain connects TRBV6-2 or TRBV6-3 to TRBJ1-6; D is unclear. Trimming shortened V by 5 bases and J by 7 bases, and 9 bases separated the two germline ends. Germline V CDR1 and CDR2: MNHEY, SVGEGT. The CDR3 totals 13 residues. CDR3 DNA: TGTGCCAGCAGTCCTTGGACCAATTCACCCCTCCACTTT. It translates to CASSPWTNSPLHF.

By share of the sample, this clonotype is medium-sized. The gene calls are TRBV6-6 and TRBJ1-4, with D possibly TRBD1 on 5 matching bases. Trimming removed 2 bases from V and 0 bases from J, with 10 bases in between. Germline V gene data show CDR1 as MNHNY and CDR2 as SVGAGI (reference sequence). CDR3 size: 16 residues. The CDR3 nucleotides are TGTGCCAGCAGTTACGGGGGTAGCTCAACTAATGAAAAACTGTTTTTT. This gives the protein CASSYGGSSTNEKLFF.

This clonotype was seen ten or more times. The CDR3 reads CASSFIAGVLDEQFF. In DNA, the CDR3 is TGTGCCAGCAGCTTTATAGCGGGAGTCTTGGATGAGCAGTTCTTC. The chain couples TRBV2 to TRBJ2-1, with TRBD2 matching 9 bases. From germline, CDR1 is SNHLY and CDR2 FYNNEI. This CDR3 has 15 residues. V lost 6 bases and J lost 8; bases outside the gene matches: 11. Combining the CDR3 with reference TRBV2 and TRBJ2-1 gives the whole variable domain EPEVTQTPSHQVTQMGQEVILRCVPISNHLYFYWYRQILGQKVEFLVSFYNNEISEKSEIFDDQFSVERPDGSNFTLKIRSTKLEDSAMYFCASSFIAGVLDEQFFGPGTRLTVL.

CDR3 coding DNA: TGTGCCAGCAGCACCACAGGGGGCGGCAATGAAAAACTGTTTTTT. It encodes CASSTTGGGNEKLFF. The chain has TRBV11-2 and TRBJ1-4; 9 nucleotides agree with TRBD1. CDR1 is SGHAT and CDR2 is FQNNGV in the germline V gene. The V and J ends lost 5 bases and 5 bases, in that order; junction bases with no gene match: 6. The CDR3 consists of 15 residues.

This clonotype was counted at least ten times. The rearrangement links TRBV7-9 to TRBJ2-5; tentatively, D is TRBD1 (6 bases). There are 15 residues in the CDR3. V lost 2 bases, J lost 4 bases, and 14 bases lay in between. From germline, CDR1 is SEHNR and CDR2 FQNEAQ (reference sequence). The CDR3 region has the DNA TGTGCCAGCAGCTTAAAACGCAGGGGAAGAGAGACCCAGTACTTC. Its translation: CASSLKRRGRETQYF.

This clonotype was seen repeatedly, ten times or more. The rearrangement links TRBV5-4 to TRBJ2-1; D not certain. Deletions cut 0 bases from V and 10 bases from J, with 11 bases between. The CDR3 length is 13 residues. Germline loops: CDR1 SGHNT, CDR2 YYREEE (reference sequence). This CDR3 is CASSLVPIKEQFF. In DNA, the CDR3 is TGTGCCAGCAGCTTGGTCCCCATAAAAGAGCAGTTCTTC.

This clonotype occurred many times. The chain uses TRBV7-2 and TRBJ1-1; TRBD1 is a possible D gene (5 bases). Germline V gene lookup returns CDR1 SGHTA and CDR2 FQGNSA. This CDR3 comprises 17 residues. With 5 bases removed from V and 0 bases from J, the gap between germline ends came to 19 bases. The CDR3 loop reads CASSLDGGVYMNTEAFF. The CDR3 bases are TGTGCCAGCAGCCTTGACGGGGGGGTTTACATGAACACTGAAGCTTTCTTT.

This clonotype was detected ten times or more. This sequence joins TRBV7-9 and TRBJ2-3; possible D gene TRBD2, 6 bases. The CDR3 extends over 14 amino acids. The germline gives CDR1 SEHNR, CDR2 FQNEAQ (reference sequence). The V end lost 0 bases, the J end lost 5 bases, and 9 bases lay between the germline ends. Written as DNA, the CDR3 is TGTGCCAGCAGCTTAGCGGGAGGCGTAGATACGCAGTATTTT. This codes for CASSLAGGVDTQYF.

This clonotype was detected many times. The chain uses TRBV7-2 and TRBJ2-3; D remains unclear. V was pared by 2 bases and J by 6 bases, with 6 bases between. Per the germline V gene, CDR1 is SGHTA and CDR2 is FQGNSA. This CDR3 is 12 amino acids long. The CDR3 DNA follows: TGTGCCAGCAGCTTATACGGGGATACGCAGTATTTT. It codes for CASSLYGDTQYF.

By share of the sample, this clonotype is medium-sized (0.01 to 0.1%). The chain joins TRBV9 to TRBJ2-3; D is perhaps TRBD2 (6 bases). There are 15 residues in the CDR3. Germline-derived CDR1 and CDR2 are SGDLS and YYNGEE. Trimming pared 1 base from V and 2 bases from J, leaving 11 bases between. CDR3 in DNA: TGTGCCAGCAGCGTAAGCGAGCGGGCCACAGATACGCAGTATTTT. Protein sequence: CASSVSERATDTQYF. Full variable domain (missing parts from reference TRBV9 and TRBJ2-3): DSGVTQTPKHLITATGQRVTLRCSPRSGDLSVYWYQQSLDQGLQFLIQYYNGEERAKGNILERFSAQQFPDLHSELNLSSLELGDSALYFCASSVSERATDTQYFGPGTRLTVL.

This clonotype has a count of ten or more. The gene calls are TRBV3-1 and TRBJ2-2; 7 nucleotides agree with TRBD1. The V segment lost 0 bases and the J segment 4 bases; nucleotides outside the gene matches: 2. Germline V CDR1 and CDR2: LGHDT, YNNKEL (reference sequence). The CDR3 has 15 amino acids. In DNA, the CDR3 is TGTGCCAGCAGCCAAGAAGGGGGCCGCACCGGGGAGCTGTTTTTT. It is translated as CASSQEGGRTGELFF.

This clonotype was counted ten times or more. This chain uses TRBV3-1 with TRBJ1-5; a possible D gene is TRBD1 (5 bases). The CDR3 totals 13 residues. The V end lost 2 bases, the J end lost 5 bases, and 7 bases lay between the germline ends. Germline-derived CDR1 and CDR2 are LGHDT and YNNKEL (reference sequence). This chain's CDR3 is CASSQTGDQPQHF. The CDR3 bases are TGTGCCAGCAGCCAAACGGGGGATCAGCCCCAGCATTTT.

The V call is TRBV9, the J call TRBJ1-2; D not resolved. The germline CDR1 and CDR2 sequences are SGDLS and YYNGEE. This CDR3 region has 15 residues. V dropped 3 bases and J dropped 2 bases, with 14 bases sitting between them. The CDR3 nucleotides are TGTGCCAGCAGCGCCCGGACGCGTTCGAACTATGGCTACACCTTC. Protein product: CASSARTRSNYGYTF.

This clonotype showed up just a few times. V is TRBV6-2 or TRBV6-3 and J is TRBJ2-1, with 9 bases fitting TRBD1. V dropped 5 bases and J dropped 2; count of bases not matched to a gene: 7. Per germline, CDR1 MNHEY and CDR2 SVGEGT. This CDR3 region has 16 residues. Written as DNA, the CDR3 is TGTGCCAGCAGTCCGCCGGGGACAGGGCCCTACAATGAGCAGTTCTTC. Its protein product is CASSPPGTGPYNEQFF.

The J gene is TRBJ2-1, the V gene TRBV5-1; 14 nucleotides align to TRBD2. V shed 4 bases, J shed 6 bases, and the junction held 6 bases outside the gene matches. The CDR3 is 16 residues long. Germline V CDR1 and CDR2: SGHRS, YFSETQ. CDR3 nucleotide sequence: TGCGCCAGCAGCGCCCAAGGGACTAGCGGGAGCAATGAGCAGTTCTTC. Translation: CASSAQGTSGSNEQFF.

In this sample, this clonotype turned up many times. CDR3: CASSVKRNTGELFF. CDR3 nucleotide sequence: TGTGCCAGCAGTGTTAAGAGGAACACCGGGGAGCTGTTTTTT. The V call is TRBV6-2 or TRBV6-3, the J call TRBJ2-2, with D hard to call. Trimming stripped 5 bases from V and 1 base from J, with 8 bases between. The CDR3 is made up of 14 amino acids. Germline CDR1 is MNHEY and CDR2 is SVGEGT.

This clonotype was observed a few times. J is TRBJ2-5 and V is TRBV29-1; 9 positions match TRBD2. The CDR3 loop spans 14 amino acids. V shed 7 bases and J 4 bases; nucleotides not matched to a gene: 10. CDR1 is SQVTM and CDR2 is ANQGSEA in the germline V gene. The CDR3, as DNA: TGCAGCGCCTGGACCGGGACTAGCCCAGAGACCCAGTACTTC. Protein product: CSAWTGTSPETQYF.

This clonotype was seen a few times. This sequence joins TRBV7-2 and TRBJ1-2; no definite D call. Germline CDR1 reads SGHTA; CDR2 reads FQGNSA. This CDR3 spans 14 amino acids. The V gene lost 1 base and the J gene lost 3 bases, with 9 bases spanning the gap. CDR3 nucleotides: TGTGCCAGCAGCTTAGGCGGCAGCTACTATGGCTACACCTTC. Protein: CASSLGGSYYGYTF.

This clonotype has only a few counts. The V and J genes are TRBV29-1 and TRBJ2-3, with TRBD2 identical over 11 bases. V shed 6 bases, J shed 0 bases, and the junction held 8 bases outside the gene matches. The CDR3 extends over 16 amino acids. CDR1 and CDR2 from the germline V gene are SQVTM and ANQGSEA. CDR3 DNA sequence: TGCAGCGTCGTTTTTGGACTAGCGGGCAGCACAGATACGCAGTATTTT. Its translation is CSVVFGLAGSTDTQYF.